A single sample is the source of the 24 T cell receptor beta chains below, sequenced in a study of OX40 agonist ivuxolimab in advanced cancers. Library creation used the immunoSEQ multiplex PCR assay. TCRdb mirrors the immuneACCESS table, restricted to in-frame sequences. Some clones are absent from its copies; in checked studies, under half trace to an unresolved V gene, and the reason for the others is unknown. The table for this sample lists roughly 65,000 clones; about three quarters of them were counted only once. Clones ranked in the top ten supply 2% to 2.5% of the sample. Material: CD4+ or CD8+ T cells sorted from blood, obtained in a trial of the OX40 agonist ivuxolimab. These receptor sequences come from an adult with an advanced solid tumor such as melanoma, head and neck, liver or kidney cancer.

This clone was observed a few times. This chain links TRBV11-2 with TRBJ2-5; TRBD1 is a possible D gene (6 bases). Germline CDR1 is SGHAT and CDR2 is FQNNGV. Trimming stripped 5 bases from V and 5 bases from J, with 21 bases between. CDR3 length equals 16 residues. As DNA, the CDR3 is TGTGCCAGCAGCCCTGTGAGGGGGAGTGAGGGGGAGACCCAGTACTTC. It specifies CASSPVRGSEGETQYF.

This chain uses TRBV10-1 with TRBJ2-2; D remains unclear. Germline assignment: CDR1 WNHNN and CDR2 SYGVQD (reference sequence). The V end was cut by 2 bases, the J end by 4 bases, with 8 bases between. The CDR3 extends over 14 amino acids. This CDR3 reads CASSEQAPTGELFF. For the CDR3, the DNA is TGCGCCAGCAGTGAGCAGGCCCCCACCGGGGAGCTGTTTTTT.

The rearrangement uses TRBV5-1 and TRBJ1-1; D is possibly TRBD1 (5 bases). Germline assignment: CDR1 SGHRS and CDR2 YFSETQ. This CDR3 is 15 amino acids long. Trimming removed 0 bases at V and 0 bases at J, with 9 bases between. CDR3 protein: CASSLDLRVNTEAFF. DNA of the CDR3: TGCGCCAGCAGCTTGGATCTCAGGGTGAACACTGAAGCTTTCTTT. Combining the CDR3 with reference TRBV5-1 and TRBJ1-1 gives the whole variable domain KAGVTQTPRYLIKTRGQQVTLSCSPISGHRSVSWYQQTPGQGLQFLFEYFSETQRNKGNFPGRFSGRQFSNSRSEMNVSTLELGDSALYLCASSLDLRVNTEAFFGQGTRLTVV.

The CDR3 loop is CASRRYLGQGSGELFF. The CDR3 DNA sequence: TGTGCCAGCAGACGCTACCTCGGACAGGGTTCCGGGGAGCTGTTTTTT. The V and J genes are TRBV21-1 and TRBJ2-2; no check of the table's D call, TRBD1, against the DNA was made. TRBV21-1 is a documented pseudogene. The CDR3 totals 16 residues.

The rearrangement links TRBV7-9 to TRBJ1-1; 9 bases match TRBD1. Germline V gene data show CDR1 as SEHNR and CDR2 as FQNEAQ (reference sequence). This CDR3 is 15 amino acids long. With 5 bases clipped from V and 1 base from J, the junction kept 5 bases outside the gene matches. Here the CDR3 reads CASSAPGQGNTEAFF. The CDR3 DNA reads as TGTGCCAGCAGCGCGCCGGGACAGGGGAACACTGAAGCTTTCTTT.

This clone was recorded only once. CDR3 bases: TGTGCCAGCAGTTTTCAAGGGGGTCAGCCCCAGCATTTT. Protein sequence: CASSFQGGQPQHF. The chain combines TRBV7-9 with TRBJ1-5; D might be TRBD1 (6 bases). There are 13 residues in the CDR3. Trimming shortened V by 6 bases and J by 6 bases, and 12 bases separated the two germline ends. Germline V gene sequence: CDR1 SEHNR, CDR2 FQNEAQ (reference sequence).

This clone was detected only a few times. The same CDR3 is also encoded by other DNA sequences in this sample. V is TRBV5-4 and J is TRBJ2-3, with D unclear. The V and J ends lost 0 bases and 3 bases respectively, with 2 bases between them. Germline V gives CDR1 SGHNT, CDR2 YYREEE (reference sequence). The CDR3 sequence is 12 residues long. As DNA, the CDR3 is TGTGCCAGCAGCTTGGCAACAGATACGCAGTATTTT. It yields the protein CASSLATDTQYF.

The rearrangement joins TRBV5-4 to TRBJ2-6, with D hard to call. This CDR3 is 16 amino acids long. Between the trimmed V and J ends, which lost 4 bases and 2 bases, there was a span of 13 bases. The V gene's germline CDR1 is SGHNT and CDR2 YYREEE (reference sequence). CDR3 sequence reads: CASSPPPSTGANVLTF. The CDR3 bases are TGTGCCAGCAGCCCCCCGCCCAGCACTGGGGCCAACGTCCTGACTTTC.

V is TRBV30 and J is TRBJ1-3; no clear D gene. This CDR3 comprises 13 residues. V was clipped by 5 bases and J by 2 bases, with 10 bases between them. From germline, CDR1 is GTSNPN and CDR2 SVGIG (reference sequence). For the CDR3, the DNA is TGTGCCTGGGGACGGTTGGCTGGAAACACCATATATTTT. As protein: CAWGRLAGNTIYF.

The rearrangement uses TRBV28 and TRBJ2-7; D could derive from TRBD1 or TRBD2 (5 bases each). Germline CDR1 reads MDHEN; CDR2 reads SYDVKM. The CDR3 length is 16 residues. The V gene lost 4 bases and the J gene lost 2 bases, with 18 bases spanning the gap. CDR3 sequence (DNA): TGTGCCAGCAGTTCCCCCCCGGGGCCTAACCCCTACGAGCAGTACTTC. This gives the protein CASSSPPGPNPYEQYF.

The V gene is TRBV25-1, the J gene TRBJ1-2, with 10 bases matching TRBD1. This CDR3 region has 15 residues. The V segment lost 4 bases and the J segment 3 bases; nucleotides outside the gene matches: 5. CDR1 and CDR2 (germline): MGHDK, SYGVNS. The CDR3 loop is CASSASGTGDYGYTF. CDR3 DNA: TGTGCCAGCAGTGCCTCCGGGACAGGGGACTATGGCTACACCTTC.

V usage is TRBV11-2 and J usage is TRBJ2-3; D call uncertain. Trimming took off 1 base at V and 2 bases at J, with 7 bases between the two ends. The CDR3 is made up of 14 amino acids. Looked up from germline, CDR1 is SGHAT and CDR2 is FQNNGV. The CDR3 region is CASSLGSSTDTQYF. The CDR3, as DNA: TGTGCCAGCAGCTTAGGTAGTTCCACAGATACGCAGTATTTT. The whole variable domain, filled in from reference TRBV11-2 and TRBJ2-3, reads EAGVAQSPRYKIIEKRQSVAFWCNPISGHATLYWYQQILGQGPKLLIQFQNNGVVDDSQLPKDRFSAERLKGVDSTLKIQPAKLEDSAVYLCASSLGSSTDTQYFGPGTRLTVL.

The chain joins TRBV7-9 to TRBJ2-2, with TRBD1 matching over 7 bases. The V gene end was trimmed by 5 bases and the J gene end by 1 base; junction bases not matched to a gene: 4. Germline lookup yields CDR1 SEHNR and CDR2 FQNEAQ (reference sequence). The CDR3 has 15 amino acids. The CDR3 DNA reads TGTGCCAGCAGCCTTCGACAGGGGAACACCGGGGAGCTGTTTTTT. Its protein product is CASSLRQGNTGELFF.

This clone was counted a single time. CDR3 amino acids: CASGQGVASEQYF. In nucleotides, the CDR3 is TGCGCCAGCGGTCAAGGTGTGGCCTCCGAGCAGTACTTC. This chain connects TRBV5-1 to TRBJ2-7; D is ambiguous. Germline-derived CDR1 and CDR2 are SGHRS and YFSETQ. V lost 7 bases and J 6 bases, leaving 17 bases between the germline ends. CDR3 length: 13 amino acids.

V and J are TRBV18 and TRBJ2-1, with 7 bases aligning to TRBD2. The CDR3 extends over 17 amino acids. From germline, CDR1 is KGHSH and CDR2 LQKENI. With V trimmed by 0 bases and J by 0 bases, 5 bases remained unmatched. CDR3 protein: CASSPPSSGVSYNEQFF. CDR3 sequence (DNA): TGTGCCAGCTCACCACCCTCTAGCGGAGTCTCCTACAATGAGCAGTTCTTC.

The rearrangement links TRBV14 to TRBJ2-1; 11 bases fit TRBD2. Trimming cost V 4 bases and J 9 bases; bases outside gene matches: 11. The CDR3 runs 16 residues. CDR1 and CDR2 (germline): SGHDN, FVKESK. The CDR3 region is CASSRDSGRALSEQFF. Written as DNA, the CDR3 is TGTGCCAGCAGCCGTGATAGCGGGAGGGCCCTCAGTGAGCAGTTCTTC.

The V and J genes are TRBV10-1 and TRBJ2-7; a possible D gene is TRBD2 (5 bases). CDR3 length equals 12 residues. CDR1 and CDR2 (germline): WNHNN, SYGVQD (reference sequence). V lost 9 bases and J 2 bases, leaving 11 bases between the germline ends. For the CDR3, the DNA is TGCGCCAGACTAGGGCGGGCCTACGAGCAGTACTTC. This encodes CARLGRAYEQYF.

This chain uses TRBV11-2 with TRBJ2-3; possibly TRBD2 for D (7 bases). Germline lookup yields CDR1 SGHAT and CDR2 FQNNGV. CDR3 size: 14 residues. Between the trimmed V and J ends, which lost 4 bases and 6 bases, there was a span of 14 bases. CDR3 nucleotides: TGTGCCAGCAGCTCCGGGAGGCAGGGGGATACGCAGTATTTT. It specifies CASSSGRQGDTQYF.

The V call is TRBV27, the J call TRBJ2-1; 7 bases fit TRBD2. V trimming: 2 bases; J trimming: 9 bases; junction bases outside the gene matches: 7. The CDR3 loop spans 14 amino acids. Germline V gene sequence: CDR1 MNHEY, CDR2 SMNVEV (reference sequence). CDR3 loop: CASSLDGGRSEQFF. CDR3 DNA sequence: TGTGCCAGCAGTTTAGACGGCGGGAGATCTGAGCAGTTCTTC.

Regarding this clone: The missing conserved phenylalanine or tryptophan at the end of this CDR3 makes a read error likely. Because the CDR3's place on the DNA is in doubt, the DNA is left out and the CDR3 is given as listed by TCRdb. This chain uses TRBV18 with TRBJ1-4. The CDR3 contains 14 residues when both ends are counted. The V gene's germline CDR1 is KGHSH and CDR2 LQKENI. CDR3 loop: CASSPRQEQGSQVV.

The CDR3 spells CASTLSWYNEQFF. In DNA form, the CDR3 reads TGTGCCAGCACCCTTTCTTGGTACAATGAGCAGTTCTTC. This rearrangement joins TRBV6-1 to TRBJ2-1, with D unresolved. The CDR3 consists of 13 residues. V lost 7 bases and J lost 4, with 11 bases in between. Germline CDR1 is MNHNS and CDR2 is SASEGT.

This clone was seen a few times. The chain is built from TRBV6-5 and TRBJ1-4, with TRBD1 as a possible D gene (6 bases). The germline V gene encodes CDR1 MNHEY and CDR2 SVGAGI. Trimming pared 0 bases from V and 7 bases from J, leaving 15 bases between. The CDR3 runs to 16 residues. CDR3 amino acids: CASSYSLGRGSEKLFF. The CDR3 coding sequence is TGTGCCAGCAGTTACTCGTTGGGCAGGGGAAGTGAAAAACTGTTTTTT.

CDR3 amino acids: CASMDMNTDTQYF. Written as DNA, the CDR3 is TGCGCCAGCATGGACATGAATACGGATACGCAGTATTTT. The V call is TRBV5-1, the J call TRBJ2-3, with a possible D match to TRBD1 (5 bases). Trimming took off 6 bases at V and 6 bases at J, with 14 bases between the two ends. Germline V lookup: CDR1 SGHRS, CDR2 YFSETQ. The CDR3 contains 13 residues.

As concerns this clone: The germline gene is not matched at one end of the junction; a read error may be the cause. This rearrangement joins TRBV19 to TRBJ2-1; D may be TRBD2 (7 bases). This CDR3 region has 17 residues. CDR1 and CDR2 from the germline V gene are LNHDA and SQIVND (reference sequence). CDR3: CASSTLKRGGSYNEQFF. Here the CDR3 DNA reads TGTGCCAGCAGTACCCTTAAGAGGGGGGGCTCCTACAATGAGCAGTTCTTC.